The 11 T cell receptor beta chains in this list originate from one sample, sequenced in a study of blood T cell repertoires in COVID-19 (dated by TCRdb to about 2020). Library construction relied on the immunoSEQ multiplex PCR assay. In its TCRdb copy, this immuneACCESS table keeps in-frame sequences only and misses some clones. Where compared with another copy, unresolved V genes explain less than half of these, and the others have no known cause. The sample table contains roughly 61,000 clones; only one count was recorded for roughly 90% of them. 15% to 20% of the sample is taken by the ten largest. The sample consisted of peripheral blood. The receptors derive from a man of 80 years or more with acute or convalescent COVID-19.

The chain combines TRBV21-1 with TRBJ1-6; the tabulated D call, TRBD1, remains unverified against the DNA. TRBV21-1 is listed as a pseudogene. The CDR3 spans 15 residues. CDR3 sequence: CASSKDGTGCSPLHF. The CDR3, as DNA: TGTGCCAGCAGCAAAGACGGGACAGGGTGTTCACCCCTCCACTTT.

The rearrangement joins TRBV4-2 to TRBJ2-5; tentatively, D is TRBD1 (6 bases). The V end lost 3 bases, the J end lost 5 bases, and 13 bases lay between the germline ends. The CDR3 totals 14 residues. Germline V CDR1 and CDR2: LGHNA, YNFKEQ. The chain's CDR3 is CASSHPGGSETQYF. For the CDR3, the DNA is TGTGCCAGCAGCCATCCTGGGGGCTCGGAGACCCAGTACTTC.

The gene calls are TRBV7-9 and TRBJ1-1, with 8 bases identical to TRBD1. V dropped 0 bases and J dropped 2; count of bases not matched to a gene: 2. Germline V gives CDR1 SEHNR, CDR2 FQNEAQ (reference sequence). The CDR3 contains 15 residues. CDR3 in amino acids: CASSLAGTGNTEAFF. The CDR3 coding sequence is TGTGCCAGCAGCTTAGCGGGGACAGGAAACACTGAAGCTTTCTTT.

V usage is TRBV7-2 and J usage is TRBJ2-7, with a possible D match to TRBD2 (5 bases). The CDR3 is 14 residues long. CDR1 SGHTA and CDR2 FQGNSA come from the germline V gene. Trimming pared 5 bases from V and 2 bases from J, leaving 13 bases between. The DNA for the CDR3 is TGTGCCAGCAGCAAGATGGACGGGACCTACGAGCAGTACTTC. Its protein is CASSKMDGTYEQYF.

This chain uses TRBV11-2 with TRBJ1-1, with D uncertain. Germline values: CDR1 SGHAT, CDR2 FQNNGV. This CDR3 has 13 residues. V shed 4 bases and J shed 3 bases, with 9 bases lying between them. CDR3 sequence: CASSSSEDTEAFF. The CDR3, as DNA: TGTGCCAGCAGCTCATCAGAAGACACTGAAGCTTTCTTT.

As for this clone: Other DNA sequences in the sample encode the same CDR3. The V gene is TRBV5-1, the J gene TRBJ1-3; D gene ambiguous. V gave up 0 bases and J gave up 1 base, with 8 bases separating them. The germline gives CDR1 SGHRS, CDR2 YFSETQ. CDR3 length equals 15 residues. Written as DNA, the CDR3 is TGCGCCAGCAGCTTGGAGGGAGGGTCTGGAAACACCATATATTTT. Amino acid sequence: CASSLEGGSGNTIYF.

The gene calls are TRBV7-8 and TRBJ1-1, with TRBD1 matching 8 bases. The CDR3 covers 16 residues. Germline V gives CDR1 SGHVS, CDR2 FQNEAQ. The ends lost 2 bases at V and 1 base at J; junction bases unmatched: 6. The CDR3: CASSLYADRGNTEAFF. The CDR3 nucleotides read TGTGCCAGCAGCTTATACGCAGACAGGGGGAACACTGAAGCTTTCTTT.

This sequence joins TRBV2 and TRBJ2-7, with 9 nucleotides matching TRBD1. This CDR3 has 15 residues. Germline V gives CDR1 SNHLY, CDR2 FYNNEI. V lost 5 bases to trimming and J lost 4 bases; unmatched junction nucleotides: 9. Here the CDR3 reads CASSPDRGVSYEQYF. As DNA, the CDR3 is TGTGCCAGCAGTCCGGACAGGGGAGTTTCATACGAGCAGTACTTC.

The CDR3: CASSYALTGSHGEAFF. The CDR3 bases are TGTGCCAGCAGTTACGCCCTGACAGGGAGCCATGGGGAAGCTTTCTTT. The chain combines TRBV6-5 with TRBJ1-1; TRBD1 aligns across 7 bases. Germline V gives CDR1 MNHEY, CDR2 SVGAGI. There are 16 residues in the CDR3. Germline trimming cut 2 bases from V and 8 bases from J; bases unmatched to any gene: 14.

The CDR3 DNA reads TGTGCCAGCAGTTCGCGACAGGGAGCCTACGAGCAGTACTTC. Protein product: CASSSRQGAYEQYF. The genes are TRBV27 and TRBJ2-7; TRBD1 agrees at 7 bases. V shed 4 bases and J 2 bases; nucleotides not matched to a gene: 5. This CDR3 has 14 amino acids. Germline V gives CDR1 MNHEY, CDR2 SMNVEV (reference sequence).

The rearrangement uses TRBV6-1 and TRBJ2-7; D is possibly TRBD1 (5 bases). Germline CDR1 and CDR2: MNHNS and SASEGT. Trimming pared 3 bases from V and 7 bases from J, leaving 19 bases between. This CDR3 is built from 15 residues. In DNA form, the CDR3 reads TGTGCCAGCAGTGAGCAGGGCTTAGCTACGAAGGAGCAGTACTTC. Its protein is CASSEQGLATKEQYF.